This T cell receptor (beta chain) was profiled in a study of blood T cell repertoires in COVID-19. Study in general: Specimens from acute and convalescent COVID-19 originated in the United States, Italy and Spain. Nucleic acid was either cDNA or gDNA, and it came from T cells, B-cell-depleted T cells, or PBMCs.

As handled by the study authors: The assay estimated nucleated cells by amplifying reference gene primers. This table comes from immunoSEQ multiplex PCR, and its TCRdb copy is limited to in-frame clones, with some not included. V and J calls and clone size are those listed in that table; D and trimming were worked out from the DNA. The repertoire holds under 50,000 clones, with 65% to 90% as singletons. Sequencing was done on a sample of peripheral blood. The sequence came from a human donor in a cohort sampled during active COVID-19.

CDR3 amino acids: CASSFEGAGQPQHF. The CDR3 DNA sequence: TGTGCCAGCAGCTTCGAGGGGGCAGGGCAGCCCCAGCATTTT. The rearrangement links TRBV5-5 to TRBJ1-5; TRBD1 matches 7 bases. This CDR3 has 14 amino acids. The V and J ends lost 2 bases and 7 bases, in that order; junction bases with no gene match: 6. Germline lookup yields CDR1 SGHKS and CDR2 YYEKEE (reference sequence).